Each of the 30 T cell receptor beta chains below was sequenced from the same sample in a study of blood T cell repertoires in COVID-19 (TCRdb year 2020). Library preparation used the immunoSEQ multiplex PCR assay. TCRdb's version of the immuneACCESS table is confined to in-frame rearrangements and falls short of the full clone set. An unresolved V gene accounts for under half of the shortfall where checked; the remainder is of unknown origin. For this sample the table gives 200,000 to 300,000 clones, of which approximately 80% were detected only once. The biggest ten clones account for around 4% of the sample. The specimen was peripheral blood. Receptors originate from a man aged 55-75 years with acute or convalescent COVID-19.

This clone showed up just a few times. This sample includes further DNA sequences coding for the same CDR3. The J gene is TRBJ2-5, the V gene TRBV29-1; 10 nucleotides align to TRBD1. Germline lookup yields CDR1 SQVTM and CDR2 ANQGSEA. The CDR3 runs to 13 residues. V shed 3 bases and J 5 bases; nucleotides not matched to a gene: 3. The chain's CDR3 is CSVETGGGETQYF. In nucleotides, the CDR3 is TGCAGCGTTGAGACAGGGGGCGGGGAGACCCAGTACTTC.

The count of this clone is one. The chain is built from TRBV19 and TRBJ2-3, with TRBD2 identical over 9 bases. The CDR3 is 16 amino acids. Germline V gene data show CDR1 as LNHDA and CDR2 as SQIVND (reference sequence). J gave up 2 bases and V 3 bases, and 6 bases lay outside the gene matches. CDR3 protein: CASSMREGLITDTQYF. The CDR3 nucleotides are TGTGCCAGTAGTATGCGGGAGGGCCTAATCACAGATACGCAGTATTTT.

A few counts support this clone. J is TRBJ1-1 and V is TRBV7-9; weak D call: TRBD1 (6 bases). The CDR3 has 14 amino acids. V lost 3 bases and J 0 bases, leaving 8 bases between the germline ends. Per germline, CDR1 SEHNR and CDR2 FQNEAQ (reference sequence). The CDR3 loop reads CASSLGQLNTEAFF. The DNA for the CDR3 is TGTGCCAGCAGCTTGGGACAACTGAACACTGAAGCTTTCTTT. Full variable domain (rest looked up from reference TRBV7-9 and TRBJ1-1): DTGVSQNPRHKITKRGQNVTFRCDPISEHNRLYWYRQTLGQGPEFLTYFQNEAQLEKSRLLSDRFSAERPKGSFSTLEIQRTEQGDSAMYLCASSLGQLNTEAFFGQGTRLTVV.

CDR3 in DNA: TGTGCCAGCAGCATACTTAGCGGGAGGAAGATACAAGAGACCCAGTACTTC. It encodes CASSILSGRKIQETQYF. The chain has TRBV3-1 (or the pseudogene TRBV3-2) and TRBJ2-5, with TRBD2 identical over 10 bases. The V and J ends lost 5 bases and 2 bases, in that order; junction bases with no gene match: 11. Germline V gene data show CDR1 as LGHDT and CDR2 as YNNKEL (reference sequence). This CDR3 has 17 amino acids.

The gene calls are TRBV5-4 and TRBJ1-2; possibly TRBD1 for D (5 bases). V shed 2 bases and J shed 3 bases, with 20 bases lying between them. The CDR3 runs to 17 residues. CDR1 SGHNT and CDR2 YYREEE come from the germline V gene (reference sequence). Here the CDR3 DNA reads TGTGCCAGCAGCTTCGTCGCTGTCAGGGATCTAGACTATGGCTACACCTTC. It encodes CASSFVAVRDLDYGYTF.

The rearrangement links TRBV9 to TRBJ2-7; tentative D call: TRBD1 (7 bases). V was shortened by 7 bases and J by 3 bases, with 14 bases between the two germline ends. Germline V gene data show CDR1 as SGDLS and CDR2 as YYNGEE. This CDR3 has 13 residues. For the CDR3, the DNA is TGTGCCAGCTCCCAGGGGGGTTTCTACGAGCAGTACTTC. The encoded protein is CASSQGGFYEQYF.

The CDR3 DNA is TGCGCCAGCAGCTTGGAGGGACTCAACACAGATACGCAGTATTTT. Encoded protein: CASSLEGLNTDTQYF. The chain joins TRBV5-1 to TRBJ2-3; weak D call: TRBD2 (6 bases). The CDR3 has 15 residues. Germline V gives CDR1 SGHRS, CDR2 YFSETQ. Between the trimmed V and J ends, which lost 0 bases and 2 bases, there was a span of 10 bases.

This clone was found once. The genes are TRBV7-2 and TRBJ1-5; D is uncertain. The CDR3 is 16 amino acids. Germline values: CDR1 SGHTA, CDR2 FQGNSA. The ends were cut back, 1 base at V and 1 base at J, with 11 bases in the middle. Written as DNA, the CDR3 is TGTGCCAGCAGCTTAGGATGGGCCCAGAGCAATCAGCCCCAGCATTTT. This translates into CASSLGWAQSNQPQHF.

The chain recombines TRBV18 with TRBJ2-4; 10 nucleotides match TRBD2. The CDR3 contains 18 residues. V lost 0 bases, J lost 2 bases, and 7 bases stayed unmatched. In germline, CDR1 is KGHSH, CDR2 LQKENI. Here the CDR3 reads CASSPPQGLAAPKNIQYF. For the CDR3, the DNA is TGTGCCAGCTCACCACCCCAAGGACTAGCGGCCCCCAAAAACATTCAGTACTTC.

The chain recombines TRBV19 with TRBJ2-7, with 7 nucleotides matching TRBD2. The CDR3 spans 14 residues. V gave up 5 bases and J gave up 9 bases; unmatched junction bases: 13. Germline V gives CDR1 LNHDA, CDR2 SQIVND (reference sequence). CDR3 nucleotide sequence: TGTGCCAGTAGTCCCTCCCGACTAGCCGGTTGGCAGTACTTC. Translated: CASSPSRLAGWQYF.

The rearrangement uses TRBV4-1 and TRBJ1-1; tentative D call: TRBD1 (6 bases). CDR1 and CDR2 (germline): MGHRA, YSYEKL. The CDR3 totals 15 residues. Trimming removed 5 bases from V and 8 bases from J, with 21 bases in between. CDR3 nucleotides: TGCGCCAGCAGCTCTATTACAGGGCCGCCATTCGAAGCTTTCTTT. Translated: CASSSITGPPFEAFF.

This clone was detected only a few times. The chain links TRBV19 to TRBJ2-3; 9 nucleotides agree with TRBD2. Looked up from germline, CDR1 is LNHDA and CDR2 is SQIVND (reference sequence). The CDR3 is made up of 16 amino acids. V was clipped by 9 bases and J by 4 bases; unmatched bases: 14. This chain's CDR3 is CASSLSTSGSADTQYF. The CDR3 nucleotides are TGTGCCAGCTCTCTTTCGACTAGCGGCTCCGCAGATACGCAGTATTTT. Drawing the rest from reference TRBV19 and TRBJ2-3, the complete variable domain is DGGITQSPKYLFRKEGQNVTLSCEQNLNHDAMYWYRQDPGQGLRLIYYSQIVNDFQKGDIAEGYSVSREKKESFPLTVTSAQKNPTAFYLCASSLSTSGSADTQYFGPGTRLTVL.

This chain links TRBV4-1 with TRBJ2-1; 12 bases agree with TRBD2. Looked up from germline, CDR1 is MGHRA and CDR2 is YSYEKL. With 0 bases clipped from V and 7 bases from J, the junction kept 4 bases outside the gene matches. This CDR3 comprises 16 residues. The CDR3 region is CASSQDPSGGANEQFF. As DNA, the CDR3 is TGCGCCAGCAGCCAAGATCCTAGCGGGGGGGCGAATGAGCAGTTCTTC.

This clone showed up just once. The chain uses TRBV9 and TRBJ2-2; D is undetermined. Deletions cut 0 bases from V and 3 bases from J, with 6 bases between. This CDR3 comprises 14 residues. Germline V lookup: CDR1 SGDLS, CDR2 YYNGEE. CDR3 sequence reads: CASSVELHTGELFF. CDR3 nucleotide sequence: TGTGCCAGCAGCGTAGAACTGCACACCGGGGAGCTGTTTTTT.

This clone was seen a few times. The J gene is TRBJ2-7, the V gene TRBV27, with 7 positions matching TRBD2. V shed 2 bases, J shed 7 bases, and the junction held 2 bases outside the gene matches. Germline V gives CDR1 MNHEY, CDR2 SMNVEV (reference sequence). The length of the CDR3 is 12 residues. CDR3 loop: CASSLQGGEQYF. For the CDR3, the DNA is TGTGCCAGCAGTTTACAGGGAGGGGAGCAGTACTTC.

Notes on this clone: This same CDR3 is encoded by further DNA sequences in the sample. This chain connects TRBV18 to TRBJ2-3; D unresolved. The V end was cut by 0 bases, the J end by 0 bases, with 4 bases between. The CDR3 has 14 residues. CDR1 is KGHSH, CDR2 LQKENI, per germline. The CDR3 region is CASSPPGSTDTQYF. CDR3 coding DNA: TGTGCCAGCTCACCACCCGGGAGCACAGATACGCAGTATTTT. Variable domain in full (rest from reference TRBV18 and TRBJ2-3): NAGVMQNPRHLVRRRGQEARLRCSPMKGHSHVYWYRQLPEEGLKFMVYLQKENIIDESGMPKERFSAEFPKEGPSILRIQQVVRGDSAAYFCASSPPGSTDTQYFGPGTRLTVL.

This clone was counted a single time. The chain uses TRBV27 and TRBJ2-7; 12 nucleotides align to TRBD2. Germline CDR1 is MNHEY and CDR2 is SMNVEV (reference sequence). This CDR3 is built from 16 residues. The V and J ends lost 6 bases and 2 bases, in that order; junction bases with no gene match: 8. The CDR3 is CASSPRTSGITYEQYF. The DNA for the CDR3 is TGTGCCAGCAGCCCCCGGACTAGCGGGATTACCTACGAGCAGTACTTC.

The chain's CDR3 is CSVERQGLREQYF. CDR3 DNA sequence: TGCAGCGTTGAACGGCAGGGGCTGCGCGAGCAGTACTTC. J is TRBJ2-7 and V is TRBV29-1, with D perhaps matching TRBD1 (6 bases). Germline V gene lookup returns CDR1 SQVTM and CDR2 ANQGSEA. The CDR3 is 13 residues long. V gave up 2 bases and J gave up 6 bases, with 14 bases separating them.

This clone appeared once. The rearrangement joins TRBV4-2 to TRBJ2-1; 15 positions agree with TRBD2. V trimming: 3 bases; J trimming: 7 bases; junction bases outside the gene matches: 7. CDR3 length: 17 amino acids. The germline V gene encodes CDR1 LGHNA and CDR2 YNFKEQ. CDR3 nucleotide sequence: TGTGCCAGCAGCCAGGAGCCGGGACTAGCGGGAGGTAATGAGCAGTTCTTC. Translation: CASSQEPGLAGGNEQFF.

This clone was found a few times. The chain recombines TRBV5-1 with TRBJ2-2; TRBD1 agrees at 9 bases. The CDR3 is 14 amino acids. In germline, CDR1 is SGHRS, CDR2 YFSETQ. V lost 3 bases, J lost 6 bases, and 3 bases stayed unmatched. This CDR3 is CASSSGTGSGELFF. The CDR3 bases are TGCGCCAGCAGCTCCGGGACAGGGTCCGGGGAGCTGTTTTTT.

This rearrangement joins TRBV29-1 to TRBJ2-6, with no clear D. Germline V gene data show CDR1 as SQVTM and CDR2 as ANQGSEA. The V end lost 7 bases, the J end lost 0 bases, and 13 bases lay between the germline ends. This CDR3 has 15 amino acids. This chain's CDR3 is CSAWAGLSGANVLTF. The CDR3 DNA reads as TGCAGCGCTTGGGCAGGTCTCTCTGGGGCCAACGTCCTGACTTTC.

The rearrangement uses TRBV10-1 and TRBJ2-3; 12 bases are shared with TRBD2. The germline CDR1 and CDR2 sequences are WNHNN and SYGVQD (reference sequence). V dropped 3 bases and J dropped 2; count of bases not matched to a gene: 3. The CDR3 has 16 residues. This CDR3 reads CASSDPSGGDTDTQYF. The CDR3, as DNA: TGCGCCAGCAGTGACCCTAGCGGGGGGGACACAGATACGCAGTATTTT.

This clone appeared a few times. The V call is TRBV28, the J call TRBJ2-2, with 9 bases aligning to TRBD2. The CDR3 totals 15 residues. Germline V gene sequence: CDR1 MDHEN, CDR2 SYDVKM. V lost 5 bases, J lost 0 bases, and 1 base stayed unmatched. The CDR3 region has the DNA TGTGCCAGCAGTCGACTAGCGGCGAACACCGGGGAGCTGTTTTTT. Residues: CASSRLAANTGELFF.

This clone was seen a few times. This chain uses TRBV6-5 with TRBJ2-3, with D possibly being TRBD2 (6 bases). Germline CDR1 is MNHEY and CDR2 is SVGAGI. The CDR3 consists of 14 residues. V lost 7 bases to trimming and J lost 5 bases, with 16 bases between them. The CDR3 sequence is CASTEMWGVDTQYF. The CDR3 DNA sequence: TGTGCCAGCACCGAAATGTGGGGGGTAGATACGCAGTATTTT.

This clone was observed a handful of times. J is TRBJ1-5 and V is TRBV2, with TRBD1 as a possible D gene (5 bases). Germline V lookup: CDR1 SNHLY, CDR2 FYNNEI. The CDR3 is 14 amino acids. Deletions cut 7 bases from V and 7 bases from J, with 17 bases between. The CDR3 coding sequence is TGTGCCAGCATGGGGACGGGCGGGGGGCAGCCCCAGCATTTT. It yields the protein CASMGTGGGQPQHF.

The rearrangement links TRBV6-5 to TRBJ2-1, with 13 positions matching TRBD2. Germline V lookup: CDR1 MNHEY, CDR2 SVGAGI. This CDR3 is 15 amino acids long. V shed 5 bases, J shed 8 bases, and the junction held 6 bases outside the gene matches. CDR3 nucleotides: TGTGCCAGCAGTCCTCCAACTAGCGGGAGGGATGAGCAGTTCTTC. Translation: CASSPPTSGRDEQFF.

The rearrangement uses TRBV7-3 and TRBJ2-2; D possibly corresponds to TRBD1 (6 bases). The CDR3 totals 14 residues. The germline CDR1 and CDR2 sequences are SGHTA and FQGTGA. V lost 5 bases and J lost 2, with 9 bases in between. CDR3 sequence reads: CASSNRVNTGELFF. Written as DNA, the CDR3 is TGTGCCAGCAGCAACAGGGTTAACACCGGGGAGCTGTTTTTT. Variable domain in full (rest from reference TRBV7-3 and TRBJ2-2): GAGVSQTPSNKVTEKGKYVELRCDPISGHTALYWYRQSLGQGPEFLIYFQGTGAADDSGLPNDRFFAVRPEGSVSTLKIQRTERGDSAVYLCASSNRVNTGELFFGEGSRLTVL.

CDR3 sequence reads: CASSESGQAVVYF. The CDR3 DNA reads TGCGCCAGCAGTGAGTCGGGGCAGGCGGTTGTGTACTTC. The V and J genes are TRBV10-1 and TRBJ2-7; weak D call: TRBD1 (5 bases). Germline-derived CDR1 and CDR2 are WNHNN and SYGVQD (reference sequence). The V and J ends lost 0 bases and 12 bases respectively, with 15 bases between them. The CDR3 is 13 amino acids.

V and J are TRBV30 and TRBJ1-6; the match to TRBD1 covers 8 bases. There are 13 residues in the CDR3. Per germline, CDR1 GTSNPN and CDR2 SVGIG (reference sequence). J gave up 8 bases and V 2 bases, and 2 bases lay outside the gene matches. CDR3 DNA sequence: TGTGCCTGGAGTCAGGGGGCGCATTCACCCCTCCACTTT. It yields the protein CAWSQGAHSPLHF.

The chain carries TRBV6-4 and TRBJ1-1; 8 nucleotides agree with TRBD1. V lost 5 bases to trimming and J lost 3 bases; unmatched junction nucleotides: 2. Germline CDR1 MRHNA, CDR2 SNTAGT. The CDR3 is 13 residues long. CDR3 sequence reads: CASSSQGDTEAFF. The CDR3 coding sequence is TGTGCCAGCAGTTCACAGGGGGACACTGAAGCTTTCTTT.